Presented here are 24 T cell receptor beta chains from one specimen sequenced in a study of OX40 agonist ivuxolimab in advanced cancers. The receptor library was made with the immunoSEQ multiplex PCR assay. This is the immuneACCESS table as TCRdb keeps it, with only in-frame sequences that have V and J called. A part of the clones is gone; compared with another copy, unresolved V genes explain less than half, and the rest is unexplained. The sample table contains about 60,000 clones; only one count was recorded for approximately 90% of them. The ten top clones hold 16% of the sample. Source: CD4+ or CD8+ T cells sorted from blood, taken in a trial of the OX40 agonist ivuxolimab. These TCRs come from an adult with an advanced solid tumor such as melanoma, head and neck, liver or kidney cancer.

The V gene is TRBV6-5, the J gene TRBJ1-5, with D uncertain. CDR3 length: 15 residues. V dropped 7 bases and J dropped 0 bases, with 13 bases sitting between them. The germline V gene has CDR1 MNHEY and CDR2 SVGAGI. DNA for the CDR3: TGTGCCAGCAAAGTTAGTGTAGATAGCAATCAGCCCCAGCATTTT. The encoded protein is CASKVSVDSNQPQHF.

The V gene is TRBV18, the J gene TRBJ2-3; 8 bases are shared with TRBD1. The CDR3 contains 15 residues. Germline CDR1 and CDR2: KGHSH and LQKENI. J lost 2 bases, V lost 3 bases, and 4 bases had no gene match. CDR3 DNA sequence: TGTGCCAGCTCACCGGGACAGGTCACCACAGATACGCAGTATTTT. Translating it yields CASSPGQVTTDTQYF.

The CDR3: CASSKEGGRIEAFF. CDR3 coding DNA: TGTGCCAGCAGCAAAGAAGGGGGGCGCATCGAAGCTTTCTTT. The V gene is TRBV7-2, the J gene TRBJ1-1; possibly TRBD1 for D (6 bases). V shed 5 bases and J shed 8 bases, with 18 bases lying between them. This CDR3 region has 14 residues. CDR1 is SGHTA, CDR2 FQGNSA, per germline.

Points on this clone: The identical CDR3 is also encoded by other nucleotide sequences in the sample. This chain connects TRBV30 to TRBJ1-5; D is possibly TRBD1 (6 bases). The germline CDR1 and CDR2 sequences are GTSNPN and SVGIG (reference sequence). The ends were cut back, 0 bases at V and 4 bases at J, with 7 bases in the middle. This CDR3 has 13 residues. CDR3 bases: TGTGCCTGGAGTGTACAGGGAAATCAGCCCCAGCATTTT. Protein sequence: CAWSVQGNQPQHF.

The chain combines TRBV28 with TRBJ1-3, with 8 bases aligning to TRBD1. CDR1 is MDHEN, CDR2 SYDVKM, per germline. The CDR3 covers 13 residues. The J segment lost 2 bases and the V segment lost 10 bases, leaving 4 bases of the junction unmatched. The CDR3, as DNA: TGTGCCATCGCGGACAGGGCTGGAAACACCATATATTTT. This encodes CAIADRAGNTIYF.

The chain joins TRBV5-1 to TRBJ2-5; possibly TRBD2 for D (5 bases). V was pared by 0 bases and J by 4 bases, with 10 bases between. The CDR3 is made up of 14 amino acids. Per the germline V gene, CDR1 is SGHRS and CDR2 is YFSETQ. The CDR3 DNA reads TGCGCCAGCAGCTTGGCCGGGGTCCGAGAGACCCAGTACTTC. Amino acid sequence: CASSLAGVRETQYF. The full variable domain, rest sourced from reference TRBV5-1 and TRBJ2-5, is KAGVTQTPRYLIKTRGQQVTLSCSPISGHRSVSWYQQTPGQGLQFLFEYFSETQRNKGNFPGRFSGRQFSNSRSEMNVSTLELGDSALYLCASSLAGVRETQYFGPGTRLLVL.

CDR3 amino acids: CASSLGEAGYGYTF. The CDR3 DNA reads as TGTGCCAGCAGTTTAGGGGAGGCGGGGTATGGCTACACCTTC. The chain uses TRBV27 and TRBJ1-2; D is undetermined. The CDR3 extends over 14 amino acids. The ends were cut back, 2 bases at V and 5 bases at J, with 12 bases in the middle. Germline V gene lookup returns CDR1 MNHEY and CDR2 SMNVEV (reference sequence).

The chain couples TRBV30 to TRBJ2-3, with D tentatively TRBD1 or TRBD2 (7 bases each). V was trimmed by 5 bases and J by 10 bases, leaving 22 bases between them. In germline, CDR1 is GTSNPN, CDR2 SVGIG (reference sequence). This CDR3 spans 14 amino acids. CDR3 amino acids: CAWGRGRGTRAQYF. DNA of the CDR3: TGTGCCTGGGGCAGGGGGAGGGGGACGCGGGCGCAGTATTTT.

The chain uses TRBV6-5 and TRBJ1-2, with 12 bases identical to TRBD1. There are 15 residues in the CDR3. Unmatched junction bases numbered 8, after V lost 5 bases and J lost 7 bases. Germline V gene sequence: CDR1 MNHEY, CDR2 SVGAGI. Written as DNA, the CDR3 is TGTGCCAGCAGTCCCCCGGGACAGGGGGCGTTTGGCTACACCTTC. Translated: CASSPPGQGAFGYTF.

The chain joins TRBV6-1 to TRBJ2-1; TRBD1 aligns across 9 bases. The CDR3 extends over 15 amino acids. Germline CDR1 MNHNS, CDR2 SASEGT. J gave up 3 bases and V 6 bases, and 6 bases lay outside the gene matches. The CDR3 loop is CASRKDRGDYNEQFF. For the CDR3, the DNA is TGTGCCAGCAGGAAGGACAGGGGAGACTACAATGAGCAGTTCTTC.

The J gene is TRBJ2-2, the V gene TRBV6-6, with D perhaps matching TRBD1 or TRBD2 (5 bases each). The germline V gene has CDR1 MNHNY and CDR2 SVGAGI (reference sequence). The CDR3 covers 15 residues. V was clipped by 0 bases and J by 6 bases, with 11 bases between them. CDR3 nucleotides: TGTGCCAGCAGTTACTCTTACGAGGGGCCCGGGGAGCTGTTTTTT. This codes for CASSYSYEGPGELFF.

The chain joins TRBV6-5 to TRBJ1-2, with D hard to call. Per germline, CDR1 MNHEY and CDR2 SVGAGI. The germline V and J ends were trimmed by 5 bases and 8 bases, with 12 bases remaining between them. The CDR3 has 12 residues. CDR3 amino acids: CASSEGGVGYTF. CDR3 coding DNA: TGTGCCAGCAGTGAAGGCGGGGTCGGCTACACCTTC.

The chain combines TRBV7-9 with TRBJ2-5, with 12 positions matching TRBD1. With the DNA end fitting TRBJ2-7 better, the J assignment may be wrong. Germline-derived CDR1 and CDR2 are SEHNR and FQNEAQ (reference sequence). The CDR3 sequence is 13 residues long. This CDR3 is CAAGTGGPYEQYF. In nucleotides, the CDR3 is TGTGCCGCCGGGACAGGGGGCCCCTACGAGCAGTACTTC.

The chain recombines TRBV18 with TRBJ1-2, with D perhaps TRBD1 (6 bases). There are 15 residues in the CDR3. Per germline, CDR1 KGHSH and CDR2 LQKENI. Between the trimmed V and J ends, which lost 2 bases and 4 bases, there was a span of 14 bases. CDR3: CASSPKTGPVYGYTF. The CDR3 DNA sequence: TGTGCCAGCTCACCAAAAACAGGGCCCGTCTATGGCTACACCTTC.

This chain links TRBV25-1 with TRBJ2-1; no clear D gene. Per the germline V gene, CDR1 is MGHDK and CDR2 is SYGVNS. This CDR3 spans 12 amino acids. V lost 2 bases to trimming and J lost 7 bases, with 6 bases between them. CDR3 region: CASSERLNEQFF. The CDR3 DNA sequence: TGTGCCAGCAGTGAAAGGTTGAATGAGCAGTTCTTC.

The rearrangement joins TRBV7-9 to TRBJ2-6, with D possibly being TRBD2 (6 bases). V was clipped by 3 bases and J by 3 bases, with 9 bases between them. Germline V gives CDR1 SEHNR, CDR2 FQNEAQ (reference sequence). The length of the CDR3 is 15 residues. CDR3 protein: CASSLVGGGANVLTF. Written as DNA, the CDR3 is TGTGCCAGCAGCTTGGTGGGAGGTGGGGCCAACGTCCTGACTTTC.

The genes are TRBV30 and TRBJ1-5, with D unclear. The CDR3 spans 13 residues. In germline, CDR1 is GTSNPN, CDR2 SVGIG (reference sequence). The V and J ends lost 2 bases and 0 bases respectively, with 5 bases between them. CDR3 coding DNA: TGTGCCTGGAGTCCTTATAGCAATCAGCCCCAGCATTTT. Its translation is CAWSPYSNQPQHF.

Concerning this clone itself: A much larger clone sits a single nucleotide away, making a read error possible. This same CDR3 is encoded by further DNA sequences in the sample. This sequence joins TRBV4-1 and TRBJ2-5, with TRBD1 as a possible D gene (6 bases). The V end was cut by 5 bases, the J end by 4 bases, with 14 bases between. Per germline, CDR1 MGHRA and CDR2 YSYEKL. The CDR3 runs to 14 residues. The CDR3 region is CASSEQGPSETQYF. The CDR3 bases are TGCGCCAGCAGCGAACAGGGCCCCTCAGAGACCCAGTACTTC.

This clone was seen a handful of times. The chain employs TRBV21-1 and TRBJ2-5; TRBD2 is the table's D call and was not checked against the DNA. TRBV21-1 is annotated as a pseudogene. The CDR3 totals 17 residues. The CDR3 sequence: CAVRCPVNFSGSETQYF. In DNA, the CDR3 is TGTGCCGTGAGATGCCCGGTCAACTTTAGCGGGTCTGAGACCCAGTACTTC.

A note on this clone: At one end the junction does not follow the germline gene, possibly because of a read error. The rearrangement uses TRBV29-1 and TRBJ2-1; 15 bases align to TRBD2. Germline V gives CDR1 SQVTM, CDR2 ANQGSEA. The CDR3 has 13 amino acids. This chain's CDR3 is CSVIGLAGGPLIF. CDR3 bases: TGCAGCGTTATTGGACTAGCGGGAGGGCCGTTGATCTTC.

This chain uses TRBV7-2 with TRBJ2-1; D possibly corresponds to TRBD2 (6 bases). This CDR3 is built from 14 residues. V was cut by 2 bases and J by 4 bases, with 9 bases left in between. Germline CDR1 is SGHTA and CDR2 is FQGNSA. The CDR3 protein is CASSLTSTYNEQFF. In nucleotides, the CDR3 is TGTGCCAGCAGCTTAACTAGCACATACAATGAGCAGTTCTTC.

This clone has a single count. This rearrangement joins TRBV7-8 to TRBJ2-2; 14 nucleotides match TRBD2. V lost 0 bases and J lost 6; bases outside the gene matches: 12. From germline, CDR1 is SGHVS and CDR2 FQNEAQ. The CDR3 is made up of 20 amino acids. The CDR3 DNA reads TGTGCCAGCAGCTTAGCGGGTACAGGGGTGACTAGCGGGAGGGCCGGGGAGCTGTTTTTT. Its translation is CASSLAGTGVTSGRAGELFF.

The chain is built from TRBV9 and TRBJ2-7; 8 nucleotides match TRBD2. J was trimmed by 6 bases and V by 0 bases; bases with no gene match: 5. The CDR3 contains 14 residues. Germline assignment: CDR1 SGDLS and CDR2 YYNGEE. The CDR3 bases are TGTGCCAGCAGCGTAGGTGGGACTAGGGGCGAGCAGTACTTC. Translation: CASSVGGTRGEQYF.

This chain uses TRBV18 with TRBJ2-2; a possible D gene is TRBD2 (5 bases). Germline loops: CDR1 KGHSH, CDR2 LQKENI. Deletions cut 2 bases from V and 3 bases from J, with 10 bases between. The CDR3 consists of 15 residues. The CDR3 bases are TGTGCCAGCTCACCAAACGGACTCCACACCGGGGAGCTGTTTTTT. It specifies CASSPNGLHTGELFF.